These 7 T cell receptor beta chains were sequenced from one sample in a study of human T cells and chemical hapten exposure. Specified time point: patch test 2, 6 weeks after DPC sensitization. Specified treatment: therapeutic diphenylcyclopropenone sensitization with weekly scalp DPC. One entry per CDR3 protein results from TCRdb running MiXCR on the RACE reads. Of about 85,000 distinct CDR3 sequences in the sample, 9.5% to 13% were seen once. This material consisted of whole blood, taken in connection with sensitization to the hapten diphenylcyclopropenone (DPC). These receptors were obtained from a man between 18 and 35 years old with alopecia areata. Some clones in this sample may be carry-over from other donors' samples.

The chain recombines TRBV10-3 with TRBJ2-7; D is uncertain. Per germline, CDR1 ENHRY and CDR2 SYGVKD. Trimming took off 5 bases at V and 2 bases at J, with 10 bases between the two ends. The CDR3 spans 13 residues. This chain's CDR3 is CAISTPSAYEQYF. The CDR3 region has the DNA TGTGCCATCAGTACCCCGTCGGCCTACGAGCAGTACTTC.

A few counts support this clonotype. CDR3 sequence reads: CASATGRGLQFTGELFF. CDR3 coding DNA: TGTGCTAGTGCGACGGGCAGGGGGCTTCAGTTCACCGGGGAGCTGTTTTTT. The chain carries TRBV12-5 and TRBJ2-2; 8 bases are shared with TRBD1. Germline loops: CDR1 LGHNT, CDR2 FRNRAP. The CDR3 runs to 17 residues. V lost 7 bases to trimming and J lost 4 bases; unmatched junction nucleotides: 14.

This clonotype has more than one count but fewer than ten. This chain connects TRBV9 to TRBJ2-1; 7 bases line up with TRBD2. The length of the CDR3 is 14 residues. Germline V gene lookup returns CDR1 SGDLS and CDR2 YYNGEE. Losses at the gene ends were 3 bases for V and 7 bases for J; bases not matched to a gene: 7. CDR3 residues: CASSATSLANEQFF. The CDR3 DNA reads as TGTGCCAGCAGCGCGACTAGCCTAGCGAATGAGCAGTTCTTC. The full variable domain, completed using reference TRBV9 and TRBJ2-1, is DSGVTQTPKHLITATGQRVTLRCSPRSGDLSVYWYQQSLDQGLQFLIQYYNGEERAKGNILERFSAQQFPDLHSELNLSSLELGDSALYFCASSATSLANEQFFGPGTRLTVL.

This clonotype was counted at least ten times. V gene TRBV7-9 combines with J gene TRBJ2-5; D is undetermined. Germline lookup yields CDR1 SEHNR and CDR2 FQNEAQ (reference sequence). V lost 2 bases, J lost 5 bases, and 15 bases lay in between. This CDR3 is 15 amino acids long. Here the CDR3 DNA reads TGTGCCAGCAGCTTAACAATAGTCGTGGAGGAGACCCAGTACTTC. Translated: CASSLTIVVEETQYF.

This sequence joins TRBV4-2 and TRBJ1-1, with D hard to call. CDR3 length: 13 amino acids. V gave up 1 base and J gave up 1 base, with 4 bases separating them. Germline CDR1 LGHNA, CDR2 YNFKEQ. The CDR3 region is CASSQVPNTEAFF. DNA for the CDR3: TGTGCCAGCAGCCAAGTACCGAACACTGAAGCTTTCTTT.

The sample holds many counts of this clonotype. The chain recombines TRBV4-2 with TRBJ2-6; D call uncertain. CDR1 is LGHNA and CDR2 is YNFKEQ in the germline V gene. CDR3 length: 16 amino acids. V was clipped by 0 bases and J by 0 bases, with 6 bases between them. DNA for the CDR3: TGTGCCAGCAGCCAAGAGTCCAGCTCTGGGGCCAACGTCCTGACTTTC. This gives the protein CASSQESSSGANVLTF.

This clonotype occurred a few times. The CDR3 nucleotides read TGTGCCAGCAGTGTCTCACAGGTCCACGAGCAGTACTTC. It codes for CASSVSQVHEQYF. The rearrangement links TRBV2 to TRBJ2-7, with D tentatively TRBD1 (5 bases). Trimming took off 4 bases at V and 5 bases at J, with 12 bases between the two ends. Germline CDR1 is SNHLY and CDR2 is FYNNEI. The CDR3 consists of 13 residues.